The clone carrying this TCR beta chain was seen at least ten times. Its matching antigen is unknown. The investigators amplified TCR beta CDR3 regions from RNA transcripts. An initial round of RT-PCR targeting the TCR CDR3 relied on the HTBI primer set. TCRdb passed the multiplex PCR reads through MiXCR, listing each CDR3 protein once. This repertoire shows about 280,000 distinct CDR3 sequences, about 25% found once; its top ten account for roughly 24%. The data are from a study of T cells in Graves' hyperthyroidism and ophthalmopathy. Points from the study as a whole: Most thyroid-expanded clonotypes above 0.001 were also found in blood. Ophthalmopathy got predicted by the model a median about six months before its onset.

Hyperthyroidism patients were newly diagnosed, had disease duration under 2 months, and were aged 18 to 65 years. The diagnostic basis comprised clinical symptoms, serum thyroxine and TRAb, thyroid ultrasound and orbital computed tomography. This CDR3 region has 15 residues. Germline-derived CDR1 and CDR2 are MDHEN and SYDVKM. The V and J ends lost 5 bases and 7 bases, in that order; junction bases with no gene match: 9. V and J are TRBV28 and TRBJ2-7; 12 nucleotides line up with TRBD1. This TCR came from a man between 40 and 49 years old with Graves' hyperthyroidism that later progressed to Graves' ophthalmopathy. The material sequenced was blood. CDR3 amino acids: CASSRPGQGAGEQYF. Written as DNA, the CDR3 is TGTGCCAGCAGTCGACCGGGACAGGGGGCGGGAGAGCAGTACTTC.